This entry concerns a single T cell receptor beta chain. The CDR3 has 16 amino acids. Trimming stripped 2 bases from V and 2 bases from J, with 14 bases between. Germline CDR1 SGHAT, CDR2 FQNNGV. The record originates from a study of shared T cell receptors in the human thymus. Assay: immunoSEQ multiplex PCR; the TCRdb copy retains only in-frame clones and omits some. Counted here are hundreds of thousands of clones, around 87% occurring once; the ten biggest clones make up roughly 0.0089%. This same sample was also part of a study on human thymus T cells. That paper notes: Healthy Finnish infants undergoing corrective surgery for congenital heart defects provided the donor material. Thymic tissue was derived from resections collected during corrective heart surgery. There appeared to be biased usage of V and J genes in thymic and blood repertoires. Related research found strongly overlapping thymic repertoires in unrelated individuals.

Sequenced input: thymocytes. This clonotype was sampled from a boy in the first two years of life with a congenital heart defect. The chain carries TRBV11-2 and TRBJ2-3, with a tentative D call TRBD2 (5 bases). This CDR3 is CASSLRDGGNTDTQYF. The CDR3 nucleotides are TGTGCCAGCAGCTTACGGGATGGCGGAAACACAGATACGCAGTATTTT. Complete variable domain (other parts from reference TRBV11-2 and TRBJ2-3): EAGVAQSPRYKIIEKRQSVAFWCNPISGHATLYWYQQILGQGPKLLIQFQNNGVVDDSQLPKDRFSAERLKGVDSTLKIQPAKLEDSAVYLCASSLRDGGNTDTQYFGPGTRLTVL.